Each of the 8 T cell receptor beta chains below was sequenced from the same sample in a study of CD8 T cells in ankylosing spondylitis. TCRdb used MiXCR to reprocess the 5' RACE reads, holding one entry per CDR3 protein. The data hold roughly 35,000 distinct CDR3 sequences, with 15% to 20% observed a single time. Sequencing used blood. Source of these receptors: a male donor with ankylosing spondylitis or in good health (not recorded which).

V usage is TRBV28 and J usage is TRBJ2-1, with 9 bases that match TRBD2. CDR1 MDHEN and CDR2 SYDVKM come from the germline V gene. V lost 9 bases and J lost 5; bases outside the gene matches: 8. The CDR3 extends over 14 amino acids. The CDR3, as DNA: TGTGCCAGTTACGGGACTAGCAGAAACAATGAGCAGTTCTTC. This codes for CASYGTSRNNEQFF.

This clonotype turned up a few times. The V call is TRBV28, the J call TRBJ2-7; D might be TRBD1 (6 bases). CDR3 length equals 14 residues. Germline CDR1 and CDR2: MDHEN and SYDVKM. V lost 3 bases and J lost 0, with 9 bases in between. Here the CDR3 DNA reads TGTGCCAGCAGTTTCGCACAGGGCTCCTACGAGCAGTACTTC. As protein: CASSFAQGSYEQYF.

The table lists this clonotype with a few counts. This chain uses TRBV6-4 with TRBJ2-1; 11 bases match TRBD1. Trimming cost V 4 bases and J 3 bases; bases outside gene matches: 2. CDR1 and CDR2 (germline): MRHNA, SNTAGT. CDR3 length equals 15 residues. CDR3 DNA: TGTGCCAGCAGTGTGGGACAGGGGGACTACAATGAGCAGTTCTTC. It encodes CASSVGQGDYNEQFF.

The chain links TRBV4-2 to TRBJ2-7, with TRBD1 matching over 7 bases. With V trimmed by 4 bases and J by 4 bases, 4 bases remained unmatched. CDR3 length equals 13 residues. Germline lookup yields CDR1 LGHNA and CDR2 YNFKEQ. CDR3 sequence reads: CASSPGQTYEQYV. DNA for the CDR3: TGTGCCAGCAGCCCGGGACAGACTTACGAGCAGTACGTC.

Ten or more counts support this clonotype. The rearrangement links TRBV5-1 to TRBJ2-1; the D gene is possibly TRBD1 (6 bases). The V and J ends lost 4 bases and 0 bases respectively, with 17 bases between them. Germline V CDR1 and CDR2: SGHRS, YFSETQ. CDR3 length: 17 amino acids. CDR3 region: CASSGRGQRSSYNEQFF. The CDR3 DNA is TGCGCCAGCAGCGGAAGGGGACAACGGAGCTCCTACAATGAGCAGTTCTTC.

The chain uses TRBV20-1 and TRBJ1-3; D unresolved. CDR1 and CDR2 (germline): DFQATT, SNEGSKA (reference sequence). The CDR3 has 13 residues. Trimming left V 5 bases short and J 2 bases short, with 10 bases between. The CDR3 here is CSAETRTGNTIYF. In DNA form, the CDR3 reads TGCAGTGCTGAGACAAGGACTGGAAACACCATATATTTT.

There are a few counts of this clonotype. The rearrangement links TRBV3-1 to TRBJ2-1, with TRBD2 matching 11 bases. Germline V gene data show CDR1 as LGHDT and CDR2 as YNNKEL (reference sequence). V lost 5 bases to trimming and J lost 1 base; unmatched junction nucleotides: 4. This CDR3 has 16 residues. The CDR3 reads CASSTTSGESYNEQFF. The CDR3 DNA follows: TGTGCCAGCAGCACGACTAGCGGGGAATCCTACAATGAGCAGTTCTTC.

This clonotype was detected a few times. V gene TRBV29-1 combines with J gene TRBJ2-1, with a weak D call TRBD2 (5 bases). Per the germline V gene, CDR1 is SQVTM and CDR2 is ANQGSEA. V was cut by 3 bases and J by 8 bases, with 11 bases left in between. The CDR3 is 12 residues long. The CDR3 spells CSVDSSGDEQFF. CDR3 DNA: TGCAGCGTTGATTCCAGCGGCGATGAGCAGTTCTTC.